This record concerns one T cell receptor (beta chain) sequence. The source of the sample is a study of control samples from healthy donors and cancer patients. Libraries were prepared by immunoSEQ multiplex PCR; TCRdb keeps only in-frame clonotypes and omits some of them. The sample yields some 130,000 clones, roughly 92% seen once. CDR1 SGHTA and CDR2 FQGTGA come from the germline V gene. The CDR3 length is 13 residues. The V end lost 5 bases, the J end lost 7 bases, and 14 bases lay between the germline ends. This chain links TRBV7-3 with TRBJ2-5; either TRBD1 or TRBD2 may fit D (5 bases each). The sequenced sample was blood. The TCR sequence derives from a man aged 18 to 29 in good health. In nucleotides, the CDR3 is TGTGCCAGCAGCCCCACTAGTGGGGGGACCCAGTACTTC. Its protein product is CASSPTSGGTQYF.